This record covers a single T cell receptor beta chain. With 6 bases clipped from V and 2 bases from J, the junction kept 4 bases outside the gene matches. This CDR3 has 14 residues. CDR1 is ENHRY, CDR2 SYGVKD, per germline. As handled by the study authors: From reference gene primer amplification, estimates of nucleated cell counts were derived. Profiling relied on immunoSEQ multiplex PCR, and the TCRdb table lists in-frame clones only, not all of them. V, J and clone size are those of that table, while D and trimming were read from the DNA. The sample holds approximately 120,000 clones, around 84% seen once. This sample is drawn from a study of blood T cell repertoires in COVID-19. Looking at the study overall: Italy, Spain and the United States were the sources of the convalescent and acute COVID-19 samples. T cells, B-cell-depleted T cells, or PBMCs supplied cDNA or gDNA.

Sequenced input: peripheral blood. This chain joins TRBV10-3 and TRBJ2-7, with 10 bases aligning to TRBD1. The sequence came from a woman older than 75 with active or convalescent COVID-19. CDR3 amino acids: CAIRPGQGTYEQYF. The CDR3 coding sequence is TGTGCCATCAGACCGGGACAGGGGACCTACGAGCAGTACTTC.